The 26 T cell receptor beta chains presented below share a single source sample, sequenced in a study of identical twins. TCRdb called the 5' RACE reads again in MiXCR, with one record for every CDR3 protein. The table lists about 190,000 distinct CDR3 sequences, more than 15% of them singletons. This same sample was also part of a study on T cells expressing NK-cell markers.

Sequencing used CD8+ T cells sorted from blood. These receptors were taken from a woman aged 18-29 years in good health.

Many counts were recorded for this clonotype. The chain employs TRBV5-1 and TRBJ2-7, with D possibly called TRBD1 or TRBD2 (6 bases each). This CDR3 spans 13 amino acids. Trimming took off 2 bases at V and 2 bases at J, with 8 bases between the two ends. Germline-derived CDR1 and CDR2 are SGHRS and YFSETQ. In nucleotides, the CDR3 is TGCGCCAGCAGCTTAGGGGGGCCCTACGAGCAGTACTTC. Translating it yields CASSLGGPYEQYF.

Regarding this clonotype: One end of the junction varies from germline; a read error may be responsible. The chain uses TRBV28 and TRBJ1-1; D ambiguous. The CDR3 consists of 12 residues. CDR1 and CDR2 (germline): MDHEN, SYDVKM. The CDR3 here is CASSYGNTEVFF. Here the CDR3 DNA reads TGTGCCAGCAGTTACGGGAACACTGAAGTTTTCTTT.

The chain carries TRBV27 and TRBJ2-7, with D tentatively TRBD1 (6 bases). The V and J ends lost 6 bases and 4 bases respectively, with 10 bases between them. The germline V gene has CDR1 MNHEY and CDR2 SMNVEV (reference sequence). This CDR3 spans 12 amino acids. The CDR3 reads CASSHRDYEQYF. The CDR3 DNA reads TGTGCCAGCAGCCACAGGGATTACGAGCAGTACTTC.

At least ten counts were recorded for this clonotype. The chain joins TRBV9 to TRBJ2-2, with 9 nucleotides matching TRBD1. V was pared by 3 bases and J by 6 bases, with 6 bases of the junction left unmatched. Per germline, CDR1 SGDLS and CDR2 YYNGEE. The CDR3 is made up of 15 amino acids. In nucleotides, the CDR3 is TGTGCCAGCAGCGCACCGGGACAGGGACCCGGGGAGCTGTTTTTT. Translating it yields CASSAPGQGPGELFF.

Comments on this clonotype: This CDR3 is missing its conserved last phenylalanine or tryptophan, likely due to a read error. The rearrangement joins TRBV29-1 to TRBJ2-5; TRBD1 aligns across 9 bases. J gave up 4 bases and V 7 bases, and 4 bases lay outside the gene matches. The CDR3 is 12 residues long. The germline V gene has CDR1 SQVTM and CDR2 ANQGSEA. The CDR3 loop is CSGDRGTETQYL. CDR3 nucleotide sequence: TGCAGCGGCGACAGGGGGACAGAGACCCAGTACCTC.

The chain links TRBV5-1 to TRBJ2-7; 11 nucleotides match TRBD1. The V segment lost 4 bases and the J segment 6 bases; nucleotides outside the gene matches: 6. The CDR3 runs to 14 residues. Germline V CDR1 and CDR2: SGHRS, YFSETQ. CDR3 sequence reads: CASSITGTGGEQYF. DNA of the CDR3: TGCGCCAGCAGCATCACCGGGACAGGGGGCGAGCAGTACTTC.

This clonotype was seen a few times. This sequence joins TRBV6-2 or TRBV6-3 and TRBJ2-7; D gene ambiguous. This CDR3 is built from 14 residues. V was shortened by 7 bases and J by 2 bases, with 15 bases between the two germline ends. Per the germline V gene, CDR1 is MNHEY and CDR2 is SVGEGT. In DNA, the CDR3 is TGTGCCAGCACCCTCGACCAGGCCACCTACGAGCAGTACTTC. Its protein is CASTLDQATYEQYF.

The chain combines TRBV27 with TRBJ1-2; TRBD1 matches 8 bases. The V and J ends lost 5 bases and 2 bases, in that order; junction bases with no gene match: 13. Germline lookup yields CDR1 MNHEY and CDR2 SMNVEV (reference sequence). The CDR3 totals 17 residues. The CDR3 sequence: CASSRTGTGLWNYGYTF. The DNA of the CDR3 is TGTGCCAGCAGTAGGACTGGGACAGGTCTGTGGAACTATGGCTACACCTTC.

Concerning this clonotype itself: Lacking the conserved final phenylalanine or tryptophan, this CDR3 likely reflects a read error. V usage is TRBV14 and J usage is TRBJ1-6, with D unclear. V was pared by 1 base and J by 9 bases, with 7 bases between. Germline-derived CDR1 and CDR2 are SGHDN and FVKESK. This CDR3 spans 13 amino acids. DNA of the CDR3: TGTGCCAGCAGCCAAGTGAGCGGTTCACCCCTCCACATT. It yields the protein CASSQVSGSPLHI.

In its sample, this clonotype was seen a few times. The CDR3 sequence: CASSQGTGLERTYNEQFF. The CDR3 DNA is TGCGCCAGCAGCCAGGGGACAGGGCTTGAAAGAACCTACAATGAGCAGTTCTTC. V and J are TRBV5-1 and TRBJ2-1; 9 nucleotides align to TRBD1. The CDR3 runs to 18 residues. Trimming took 4 bases from V and 2 from J; bases not matched to a gene: 13. Germline V gene data show CDR1 as SGHRS and CDR2 as YFSETQ.

This clonotype was found a few times. The chain uses TRBV7-9 and TRBJ2-7; D unresolved. The CDR3 is 13 residues long. The germline V gene has CDR1 SEHNR and CDR2 FQNEAQ (reference sequence). Trimming removed 7 bases from V and 0 bases from J, with 10 bases in between. CDR3 DNA: TGTGCCAGCACTGAAGACTCCTCCTACGAGCAGTACTTC. Residues: CASTEDSSYEQYF.

This chain joins TRBV4-3 and TRBJ2-3, with 12 bases that match TRBD2. J was trimmed by 4 bases and V by 0 bases; bases with no gene match: 5. This CDR3 comprises 17 residues. Germline V lookup: CDR1 LGHNA, CDR2 YSLEER. The CDR3 DNA reads as TGCGCCAGCAGCCAAGATCCGGCTAGCGGGAGGGCAGATACGCAGTATTTT. Amino acid sequence: CASSQDPASGRADTQYF.

This clonotype was seen a few times. The chain employs TRBV3-1 and TRBJ1-2; TRBD1 might be the D (5 bases). CDR3 length equals 16 residues. Per germline, CDR1 LGHDT and CDR2 YNNKEL (reference sequence). Trimming removed 2 bases at V and 4 bases at J, with 17 bases between. The CDR3 is CASSQIGQGFGYGYTF. Here the CDR3 DNA reads TGTGCCAGCAGCCAAATTGGTCAGGGCTTTGGCTATGGCTACACCTTC.

The chain is built from TRBV11-2 and TRBJ2-1, with D unresolved. Between the trimmed V and J ends, which lost 3 bases and 7 bases, there was a span of 7 bases. There are 12 residues in the CDR3. Germline V CDR1 and CDR2: SGHAT, FQNNGV. The CDR3 sequence is CASSFLMNEQFF. The CDR3 bases are TGTGCCAGCAGCTTTTTGATGAATGAGCAGTTCTTC.

This clonotype was counted between two and nine times. This chain uses TRBV27 with TRBJ2-7; the D gene is possibly TRBD1 (6 bases). CDR1 MNHEY and CDR2 SMNVEV come from the germline V gene (reference sequence). Trimming removed 3 bases at V and 2 bases at J, with 11 bases between. The CDR3 is 14 amino acids. The CDR3 sequence is CASSFRGGPYEQYF. The CDR3 bases are TGTGCCAGCAGTTTTCGAGGGGGTCCCTACGAGCAGTACTTC.

This clonotype has a handful of counts. The V call is TRBV29-1, the J call TRBJ2-1; the match to TRBD2 covers 7 bases. The ends lost 0 bases at V and 0 bases at J; junction bases unmatched: 5. This CDR3 has 16 residues. The germline gives CDR1 SQVTM, CDR2 ANQGSEA. DNA of the CDR3: TGCAGCGTTGAAGAGGTACGGGAGGACTCCTACAATGAGCAGTTCTTC. Amino acid sequence: CSVEEVREDSYNEQFF.

In its sample, this clonotype was seen a few times. V gene TRBV9 combines with J gene TRBJ2-4; 8 bases are shared with TRBD2. Germline CDR1 SGDLS, CDR2 YYNGEE. The CDR3 is made up of 16 amino acids. The J segment lost 4 bases and the V segment lost 2 bases, leaving 8 bases of the junction unmatched. The CDR3 is CASSVDPGGGKNIQYF. The CDR3 coding sequence is TGTGCCAGCAGCGTCGACCCGGGAGGGGGGAAAAACATTCAGTACTTC.

This clonotype came up a few times. The chain recombines TRBV12-3 or TRBV12-4 with TRBJ2-3, with D possibly TRBD2 on 6 matching bases. CDR3 size: 14 residues. The V gene lost 2 bases and the J gene lost 3 bases, with 9 bases spanning the gap. CDR3: CASSLSGLTDTQYF. CDR3 bases: TGTGCCAGCAGTTTAAGCGGGTTAACAGATACGCAGTATTTT.

The chain is built from TRBV7-9 and TRBJ2-1; D is unresolved. The CDR3 extends over 16 amino acids. The germline gives CDR1 SEHNR, CDR2 FQNEAQ (reference sequence). The ends were cut back, 2 bases at V and 5 bases at J, with 16 bases in the middle. Written as DNA, the CDR3 is TGTGCCAGCAGCTTATATCCGGATACGAAGAACAATGAGCAGTTCTTC. The encoded protein is CASSLYPDTKNNEQFF.

The chain is built from TRBV4-3 and TRBJ2-1; 9 nucleotides match TRBD2. CDR1 and CDR2 from the germline V gene are LGHNA and YSLEER. The junction had 17 bases not matched to a gene; V was cut back by 2 bases and J by 9 bases. The CDR3 consists of 18 residues. The CDR3 DNA follows: TGCGCCAGCAGCCAAAGGGGTATAGCGGGAGCCACCTATTTTGAGCAGTTCTTC. This codes for CASSQRGIAGATYFEQFF.

This clonotype came up a few times. J is TRBJ2-1 and V is TRBV9, with D unclear. Germline CDR1 SGDLS, CDR2 YYNGEE. V gave up 9 bases and J gave up 5 bases, with 18 bases separating them. This CDR3 comprises 14 residues. CDR3 in amino acids: CATSSAPENNEQFF. The CDR3 bases are TGTGCCACCTCCTCGGCCCCGGAAAACAATGAGCAGTTCTTC.

This clonotype was counted between two and nine times. The chain recombines TRBV12-3 or TRBV12-4 with TRBJ2-3; D gene ambiguous. The CDR3 is 13 residues long. V lost 2 bases and J lost 3, with 6 bases in between. The CDR3, as DNA: TGTGCCAGCAGTTTACTAACGACAGATACGCAGTATTTT. Protein sequence: CASSLLTTDTQYF.

The V call is TRBV7-2, the J call TRBJ2-3; TRBD2 matches at 11 bases. Trimming removed 3 bases from V and 5 bases from J; junction bases left unmatched: 4. The CDR3 is made up of 15 amino acids. Germline assignment: CDR1 SGHTA and CDR2 FQGNSA. The CDR3 region is CASSFGTSGRDTQYF. DNA for the CDR3: TGTGCCAGCAGCTTCGGGACTAGCGGAAGAGATACGCAGTATTTT.

This clonotype was observed at least ten times. The V and J genes are TRBV12-3 or TRBV12-4 and TRBJ2-3; D unclear. The V end lost 1 base, the J end lost 4 bases, and 6 bases lay between the germline ends. The CDR3 is 13 amino acids. CDR3 loop: CASSLGASDTQYF. The CDR3 nucleotides read TGTGCCAGCAGTTTAGGAGCGTCAGATACGCAGTATTTT.

This clonotype occurred a few times. V and J are TRBV29-1 and TRBJ1-2; D might be TRBD1 (6 bases). The CDR3 is 13 amino acids. Germline CDR1 reads SQVTM; CDR2 reads ANQGSEA. Trimming left V 6 bases short and J 4 bases short, with 15 bases between. In nucleotides, the CDR3 is TGCAGCGTCATTTCAGGGGATTCCTATGGCTACACCTTC. It codes for CSVISGDSYGYTF.

In this sample, this clonotype turned up many times. This chain joins TRBV20-1 and TRBJ2-3; D call uncertain. The CDR3 length is 11 residues. Germline loops: CDR1 DFQATT, CDR2 SNEGSKA (reference sequence). Trimming shortened V by 5 bases and J by 3 bases, and 6 bases separated the two germline ends. CDR3 sequence: CSALNTDTQYF. The CDR3 DNA follows: TGCAGTGCTCTTAATACAGATACGCAGTATTTT.